This TCR beta chain is from a study of cytomegalovirus exposure and HLA in healthy donors. Study-level findings and limits: Subsequent analysis showed first-cohort TCR clusters tending to co-occur in over a hundred validation repertoires.

Germline assignment: CDR1 SGHRS and CDR2 YFSETQ. V gave up 5 bases and J gave up 5 bases; unmatched junction bases: 3. CDR3 size: 14 residues. A few counts support this clone. Its cognate antigen is unknown. Method: immunoSEQ multiplex PCR; TCRdb's copy keeps in-frame clones and lacks some. The table lists some 130,000 clones, 70% to 85% of them singletons. The receptor was isolated from a man aged 30 to 39 in good health and CMV-seropositive. Sequences were obtained from PBMCs. The chain has TRBV5-1 and TRBJ1-4; 10 nucleotides match TRBD1. This CDR3 reads CASRRGQGNEKLFF. The CDR3, as DNA: TGCGCCAGCAGGAGGGGACAGGGGAATGAAAAACTGTTTTTT.